Each of the 18 T cell receptor beta chains below was sequenced from the same sample in a study of T cell responses to AZD1222 COVID-19 vaccine. Sequencing was performed with immunoSEQ multiplex PCR; in TCRdb, only in-frame clones are kept and a portion is missing. The table has 150,000 to 200,000 clones, 85% to 95% seen once. The sample consisted of peripheral blood, taken on day 0 of AZD1222 vaccination. These receptors came from an adult in good health.

The chain joins TRBV11-3 to TRBJ2-2; 9 nucleotides agree with TRBD1. This CDR3 has 16 residues. V was pared by 4 bases and J by 6 bases, with 9 bases of the junction left unmatched. Germline V CDR1 and CDR2: SGHNT, YENEEA. CDR3 residues: CASSSPGTGSPGELFF. CDR3 DNA sequence: TGTGCCAGCAGCTCCCCCGGGACAGGGAGTCCCGGGGAGCTGTTTTTT.

The chain carries TRBV30 and TRBJ2-1; 10 bases line up with TRBD1. The trim removed 5 bases at V and 9 bases at J, leaving 10 bases unmatched. Per germline, CDR1 GTSNPN and CDR2 SVGIG (reference sequence). CDR3 length: 14 residues. The CDR3 is CAWLKGTGVGEQFF. The CDR3 nucleotides read TGTGCCTGGTTAAAGGGGACAGGGGTGGGTGAGCAGTTCTTC.

The chain carries TRBV7-9 and TRBJ2-1; D is undetermined. The CDR3 is 15 amino acids. Trimming cost V 4 bases and J 2 bases, with 12 bases left between them. The V gene's germline CDR1 is SEHNR and CDR2 FQNEAQ (reference sequence). The CDR3 reads CASSSAVAAYNEQFF. The CDR3 DNA reads as TGTGCCAGCAGCTCGGCCGTCGCAGCCTACAATGAGCAGTTCTTC.

The chain has TRBV11-3 and TRBJ2-7; D gene ambiguous. Germline assignment: CDR1 SGHNT and CDR2 YENEEA. The CDR3 is 13 residues long. V shed 1 base and J shed 1 base, with 5 bases lying between them. CDR3 nucleotide sequence: TGTGCCAGCAGCTTAGGAGTTTCCTACGAGCAGTACTTC. It encodes CASSLGVSYEQYF. Supplemented by reference TRBV11-3 and TRBJ2-7, the full variable domain reads EAGVVQSPRYKIIEKKQPVAFWCNPISGHNTLYWYLQNLGQGPELLIRYENEEAVDDSQLPKDRFSAERLKGVDSTLKIQPAELGDSAVYLCASSLGVSYEQYFGPGTRLTVT.

This rearrangement joins TRBV4-1 to TRBJ1-1; weak D call: TRBD1 (6 bases). This CDR3 is built from 16 residues. The germline V gene has CDR1 MGHRA and CDR2 YSYEKL. V was cut by 4 bases and J by 4 bases, with 19 bases left in between. The CDR3: CASSPQGHPPGTEAFF. In DNA form, the CDR3 reads TGCGCCAGCAGCCCCCAGGGGCACCCCCCGGGCACTGAAGCTTTCTTT.

The chain joins TRBV20-1 to TRBJ1-6; no clear D. The CDR3 covers 13 residues. From germline, CDR1 is DFQATT and CDR2 SNEGSKA (reference sequence). V was shortened by 6 bases and J by 7 bases, with 13 bases between the two germline ends. The CDR3, as DNA: TGCAGTGCGAGTCGGGCGGAAAATTCACCCCTCCACTTT. Residues: CSASRAENSPLHF.

The chain links TRBV5-1 to TRBJ2-1; 8 bases agree with TRBD1. The V segment lost 5 bases and the J segment 8 bases; nucleotides outside the gene matches: 12. Germline V lookup: CDR1 SGHRS, CDR2 YFSETQ. This CDR3 has 15 residues. CDR3 bases: TGCGCCAGCAGAGATCGGACAGGGAGAGAGCATGAGCAGTTCTTC. Translation: CASRDRTGREHEQFF.

The chain combines TRBV6-5 with TRBJ1-1; a possible D gene is TRBD1 (6 bases). The CDR3 sequence is 15 residues long. The V gene lost 6 bases and the J gene lost 5 bases, with 19 bases spanning the gap. Germline V gene lookup returns CDR1 MNHEY and CDR2 SVGAGI. CDR3 amino acids: CASSLLPGAQTEAFF. In DNA form, the CDR3 reads TGTGCCAGCAGCCTCCTCCCGGGGGCCCAAACTGAAGCTTTCTTT.

V and J are TRBV5-5 and TRBJ1-5; D is possibly TRBD1 (5 bases). This CDR3 spans 15 amino acids. Germline values: CDR1 SGHKS, CDR2 YYEKEE (reference sequence). V shed 2 bases and J shed 7 bases, with 16 bases lying between them. The CDR3 here is CASSFQTQQVQPQHF. CDR3 in DNA: TGTGCCAGCAGCTTTCAGACCCAACAGGTGCAGCCCCAGCATTTT.

This chain connects TRBV7-9 to TRBJ2-5, with a weak D call TRBD1 (6 bases). CDR1 and CDR2 (germline): SEHNR, FQNEAQ (reference sequence). V lost 6 bases and J 2 bases, leaving 16 bases between the germline ends. There are 15 residues in the CDR3. This CDR3 is CASRRQDWGQETQYF. The CDR3 bases are TGTGCCAGCAGACGACAGGACTGGGGACAAGAGACCCAGTACTTC.

The genes are TRBV4-1 and TRBJ1-2; no firm D call. The length of the CDR3 is 20 residues. The germline gives CDR1 MGHRA, CDR2 YSYEKL. V was pared by 1 base and J by 2 bases, with 26 bases between. The DNA of the CDR3 is TGCGCCAGCAGCCAAGTAGGGCGTAGATCCTCCACCTCCTTCAACTATGGCTACACCTTC. Its translation: CASSQVGRRSSTSFNYGYTF.

This chain joins TRBV6-4 and TRBJ2-1; 7 bases line up with TRBD2. The V segment lost 5 bases and the J segment 8 bases; nucleotides outside the gene matches: 15. The CDR3 spans 16 residues. The germline CDR1 and CDR2 sequences are MRHNA and SNTAGT. The CDR3 region has the DNA TGTGCCAGCAGTCAAGGGGATAGACTAGCCCGGGATGAGCAGTTCTTC. Amino acids: CASSQGDRLARDEQFF.

Note on this clone: This sample also contains other DNA sequences that code for the same CDR3. This chain uses TRBV12-3 or TRBV12-4 with TRBJ2-7; D gene ambiguous. The CDR3 extends over 12 amino acids. The V gene lost 6 bases and the J gene lost 1 base, with 7 bases spanning the gap. The CDR3 DNA reads as TGTGCCAGCAGCGGACGTTCCTACGAGCAGTACTTC. Its translation is CASSGRSYEQYF.

V gene TRBV2 combines with J gene TRBJ1-2; D gene uncertain. V lost 4 bases and J 6 bases, leaving 9 bases between the germline ends. The germline V gene encodes CDR1 SNHLY and CDR2 FYNNEI. The CDR3 has 12 residues. The CDR3 loop is CASSGQRHGYTF. CDR3 DNA sequence: TGTGCCAGCAGTGGGCAAAGGCATGGCTACACCTTC.

The chain has TRBV29-1 and TRBJ2-2, with 7 bases that match TRBD2. Germline assignment: CDR1 SQVTM and CDR2 ANQGSEA. This CDR3 contains 15 residues. V lost 7 bases, J lost 4 bases, and 12 bases stayed unmatched. CDR3 sequence: CSAQGLAARTGELFF. The CDR3 DNA is TGCAGCGCCCAAGGGCTAGCGGCCCGCACCGGGGAGCTGTTTTTT.

V gene TRBV7-9 combines with J gene TRBJ2-1; TRBD1 aligns across 7 bases. The CDR3 has 14 residues. Germline loops: CDR1 SEHNR, CDR2 FQNEAQ (reference sequence). V was pared by 3 bases and J by 6 bases, with 5 bases of the junction left unmatched. CDR3 nucleotide sequence: TGTGCCAGCAGCTTCAGGGGGTTCCCCAATGAGCAGTTCTTC. Translating it yields CASSFRGFPNEQFF.

The chain recombines TRBV18 with TRBJ1-5; TRBD1 agrees at 9 bases. Germline-derived CDR1 and CDR2 are KGHSH and LQKENI. This CDR3 has 21 residues. Losses at the gene ends were 3 bases for V and 2 bases for J; bases not matched to a gene: 20. The CDR3 DNA reads as TGTGCCAGCTCACCCGTAAACTCACAGGGGGCGCCCTTTAACGGCAATCAGCCCCAGCATTTT. The encoded protein is CASSPVNSQGAPFNGNQPQHF.

The chain joins TRBV15 to TRBJ2-3; 10 bases agree with TRBD1. There are 16 residues in the CDR3. From germline, CDR1 is LNHNV and CDR2 YYDKDF (reference sequence). V gave up 1 base and J gave up 5 bases; unmatched junction bases: 6. Here the CDR3 DNA reads TGTGCCACCAGCAGAGGGACAGGGGGATTATTAGATACGCAGTATTTT. This encodes CATSRGTGGLLDTQYF. The full variable domain, with the rest looked up from reference TRBV15 and TRBJ2-3, is DAMVIQNPRYQVTQFGKPVTLSCSQTLNHNVMYWYQQKSSQAPKLLFHYYDKDFNNEADTPDNFQSRRPNTSFCFLDIRSPGLGDTAMYLCATSRGTGGLLDTQYFGPGTRLTVL.